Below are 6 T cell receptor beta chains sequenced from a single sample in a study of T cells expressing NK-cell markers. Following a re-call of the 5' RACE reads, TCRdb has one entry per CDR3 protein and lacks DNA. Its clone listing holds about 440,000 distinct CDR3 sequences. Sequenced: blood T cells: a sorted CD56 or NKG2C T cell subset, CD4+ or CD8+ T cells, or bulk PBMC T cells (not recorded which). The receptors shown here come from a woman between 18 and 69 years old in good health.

CDR3 residues: CASSLFRADGYTF. This sequence joins TRBV11-2 and TRBJ1-2; TCRdb selects TRBD1, and the lack of DNA leaves this call unchecked. This CDR3 is 13 amino acids long. The germline V gene encodes CDR1 SGHAT and CDR2 FQNNGV.

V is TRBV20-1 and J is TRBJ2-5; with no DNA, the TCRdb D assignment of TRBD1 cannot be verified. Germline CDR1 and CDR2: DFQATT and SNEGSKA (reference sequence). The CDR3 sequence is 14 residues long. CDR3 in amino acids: CSASEWSGEETQYF.

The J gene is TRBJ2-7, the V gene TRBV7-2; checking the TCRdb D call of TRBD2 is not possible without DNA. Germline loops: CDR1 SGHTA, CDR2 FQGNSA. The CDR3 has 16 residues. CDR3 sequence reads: CASSPLWGGLGYEQYF. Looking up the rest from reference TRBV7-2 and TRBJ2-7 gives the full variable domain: GAGVSQSPSNKVTEKGKDVELRCDPISGHTALYWYRQSLGQGLEFLIYFQGNSAPDKSGLPSDRFSAERTGGSVSTLTIQRTQQEDSAVYLCASSPLWGGLGYEQYFGPGTRLTVT.

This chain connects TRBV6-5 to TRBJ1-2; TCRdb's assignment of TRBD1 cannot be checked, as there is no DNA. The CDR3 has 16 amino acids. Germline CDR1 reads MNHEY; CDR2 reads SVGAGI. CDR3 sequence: CASSYPRDRPNYGYTF.

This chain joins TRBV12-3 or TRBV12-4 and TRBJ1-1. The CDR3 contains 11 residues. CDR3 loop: CASSPISEAFF.

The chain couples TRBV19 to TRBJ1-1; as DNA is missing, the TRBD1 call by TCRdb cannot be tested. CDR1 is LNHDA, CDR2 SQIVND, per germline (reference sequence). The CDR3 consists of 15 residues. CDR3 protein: CASTTIDRANTEAFF.